A selection of T cell receptor beta chains follows, all from one sample in a study of CD8+ T cells in alopecia areata. The repertoire was sequenced with immunoSEQ multiplex PCR; TCRdb's copy has only in-frame clones and lacks some. The sample shows some 210,000 clones, over 60% of them seen only once. Sequencing used CD4+ T cells sorted from blood, obtained between weeks 43 and 45, from a patient treated with tofacitinib. The origin of the receptors is a human donor with alopecia areata. CDR3s include the opening cysteine and the closing phenylalanine or tryptophan.

V: TRBV14
CDR3: CASSDRGHEGNIQYF

V: TRBV29-1
CDR3: CSVGGIQGAHEQYF

V: TRBV30
CDR3: CAWSLGDVEPQHF

V: TRBV10-1
CDR3: CASSEEGDYGYTF

V: TRBV10-3
CDR3: CAISESGGTYNEQFF

V: TRBV27
CDR3: CASSYDISYNEQFF

V: TRBV27
CDR3: CASGGGVARGANVLTF

V: TRBV5-1
CDR3: CASCWEVTGETQYF

V: TRBV6-6
CDR3: CASSTASQGAQEQYF

V: TRBV5-4
CDR3: CASSWGFQETQYF

V: TRBV7-2
CDR3: CASSLGGEFYGYTF

V: TRBV29-1
CDR3: CSVEREPFTGTEAFF

V: TRBV6-4
CDR3: CASRVSRGNYNSPLHF

V: TRBV7-2
CDR3: CASSLYEVGELFF

V: TRBV18
CDR3: CASSPPVGNSGANVLTF

V: TRBV9
CDR3: CASSGLQGAETQYF

V: TRBV12-5
CDR3: CASGRDRGNTEAFF

V: TRBV6-6
CDR3: CASSYRGPLNTGELFF

V: TRBV28
CDR3: CASSSPALYGYTF

V: TRBV7-9
CDR3: CASSDQETQYF

V: TRBV7-2
CDR3: CASSLRRSGGVSAYEQYF

V: TRBV6-5
CDR3: CASSYRWGETQYF

V: TRBV5-6
CDR3: CASSFGTENTEAFF

V: TRBV30
CDR3: CAWTISGGLTDTQYF

V: TRBV15
CDR3: CATSRGQGAYEQYF

V: TRBV5-1
CDR3: CASRGGTGDTDTQYF

V: TRBV29-1
CDR3: CSVDYSRTGHNEQFF

V: TRBV29-1
CDR3: CSVDPRNTEAFF

V: TRBV29-1
CDR3: CSVEDTGSGTEAFF

V: TRBV4-1
CDR3: CASSLTSGGLFSYNEQFF

V: TRBV5-1
CDR3: CASSPGQGNQPQHF

V: TRBV10-1
CDR3: CASSEGGPDTQYF

V: TRBV6-5
CDR3: CASSYSSVWYPYF

V: TRBV18
CDR3: CASSPGTVVGELFF

V: TRBV7-2
CDR3: CASTRRGQGIYGYTF

V: TRBV30
CDR3: CAWSINRGQGAFRQPQHF

V: TRBV5-4
CDR3: CASSHDSGNYEQYF

V: TRBV2
CDR3: CASSYLQTSGNQETQYF

V: TRBV7-2
CDR3: CASSTSGGTDTQYF

V: TRBV9
CDR3: CASSKGQGIYGYTF

V: TRBV4-1
CDR3: CASRASLFREGTAGVAGSPLHF

V: TRBV7-9
CDR3: CASSPGGPYEQYF

V: TRBV10-3
CDR3: CAISGQENQPQHF

V: TRBV5-4
CDR3: CASSLDLSSISYNEQFF

V: TRBV27
CDR3: CASSPGQLTLPPYEQYF

V: TRBV5-6
CDR3: CASSRDSVEAFF

V: TRBV30
CDR3: CAWRSPGPRGYTF

V: TRBV5-1
CDR3: CASSPGTENQPQHF

V: TRBV5-6
CDR3: CASSLSNYGYTF

V: TRBV7-6
CDR3: CASSSGNQGVGPQHF

V: TRBV6-5
CDR3: CAIKPSSNTGELFF

V: TRBV9
CDR3: CASSVVYPGELFF

V: TRBV29-1
CDR3: CSVEVGAGANVLTF

V: TRBV4-1
CDR3: CASSQDLGRKLFF

V: TRBV29-1
CDR3: CSAGTSRNEQFF

V: TRBV23-1
CDR3: CASSADGGAPPLSGANVLTF

V: TRBV7-9
CDR3: CASSFGETQYF

V: TRBV2
CDR3: CASGRENTGELFF

V: TRBV5-1
CDR3: CASSLVGAVNTEAFF